The rows below give T cell receptor beta chains drawn from one sample of a study of beta chain features in type 1 diabetes. Produced via immunoSEQ multiplex PCR; TCRdb's table is partial and in-frame only. The sample consists of under 250,000 clones, around an eighth of them appearing once. Sequenced: naive CD4+ T cells from blood. Source of these receptors: a woman in her forties in good health. CDR3s include the opening cysteine and the closing phenylalanine or tryptophan. A D gene is named only where the DNA matches it firmly. The size of a clone is reported for some rows only, either as once, few or many, or as a class for expanded clones.

TRBD2,TRBJ2-5,-,TRBV19,CASSRRPSGVQETQYF,TGTGCCAGTAGTCGTAGGCCTAGCGGGGTTCAAGAGACCCAGTACTTC
TRBD1,TRBJ1-2,few,TRBV18,CASSSIPLGQGSPLGYTF,TGTGCCAGCTCATCAATCCCGCTGGGACAGGGTTCCCCTCTTGGCTACACCTTC
-,TRBJ2-3,few,TRBV6-5,CASRRTTGADTQYF,TGTGCCAGCAGGCGAACTACCGGGGCAGATACGCAGTATTTT
-,TRBJ2-1,few,TRBV7-8,CASSLLVNEQFF,TGTGCCAGCAGCTTGCTAGTCAATGAGCAGTTCTTC
-,TRBJ2-4,-,TRBV18,CASSPPTTANIQYF,TGTGCCAGCTCACCACCGACGACAGCAAACATTCAGTACTTC
-,TRBJ1-1,-,TRBV5-6,CASSLSRGSTEAFF,TGTGCCAGCAGCTTGTCACGGGGGTCCACTGAAGCTTTCTTT
-,TRBJ2-5,few,TRBV4-3,CASSLGGTQETQYF,TGCGCCAGCAGTCTGGGGGGTACGCAAGAGACCCAGTACTTC
-,TRBJ2-5,few,TRBV5-6,CASSLAPGIRETQYF,TGTGCCAGCAGCCTGGCACCGGGGATTCGGGAGACCCAGTACTTC
TRBD1,TRBJ1-4,few,TRBV12-5,CASGSGQGNEKLFF,TGTGCTAGTGGCTCGGGACAGGGGAATGAAAAACTGTTTTTT
-,TRBJ2-5,-,TRBV19,CASSRGVTATQETQYF,TGTGCCAGTAGTAGGGGGGTGACAGCGACCCAAGAGACCCAGTACTTC
-,TRBJ1-4,-,TRBV29-1,CSVGEWGGNEKLFF,TGCAGCGTTGGAGAGTGGGGGGGGAATGAAAAACTGTTTTTT
-,TRBJ2-7,few,TRBV6-6,CATATGVAYEQYF,TGTGCCACCGCGACAGGTGTAGCCTACGAGCAGTACTTC
-,TRBJ2-3,-,TRBV19,CASSGGAATSTDTQYF,TGTGCCAGTAGTGGAGGAGCGGCTACTAGCACAGATACGCAGTATTTT
TRBD1,TRBJ1-4,-,TRBV9,CASSVDRGREKLFF,TGTGCCAGCAGCGTAGACAGGGGGCGTGAAAAACTGTTTTTT
TRBD1,TRBJ2-7,-,TRBV18,CASSPPGTGAYEQYF,TGTGCCAGCTCACCACCAGGGACAGGTGCCTACGAGCAGTACTTC
-,TRBJ2-1,few,TRBV7-9,CASSFSPLGRDEQFF,TGTGCCAGCAGCTTCTCCCCGTTAGGCAGGGATGAGCAGTTCTTC
-,TRBJ2-3,many,TRBV13,CADSKTDTQYF,TGTGCCGACAGCAAGACAGATACGCAGTATTTT
-,TRBJ2-2,-,TRBV15,CATSRARGGELFF,TGTGCCACCAGCAGAGCAAGGGGCGGGGAGCTGTTTTTT
-,TRBJ2-5,few,TRBV9,CASSLAAGRQETQYF,TGTGCCAGCAGCCTCGCCGCGGGTCGACAAGAGACCCAGTACTTC
TRBD1,TRBJ2-3,-,TRBV6-1,CASSKGTGTYSSTDTQYF,TGTGCCAGCAGTAAAGGGACAGGGACTTATTCTAGCACAGATACGCAGTATTTT
-,TRBJ1-6,-,TRBV11-2,CASSLDVGALHF,TGTGCCAGCAGCTTGGACGTCGGGGCCCTCCACTTT
-,TRBJ2-1,-,TRBV19,CASSIVAGEHEQFF,TGTGCCAGTAGTATAGTGGCAGGGGAGCATGAGCAGTTCTTC
-,TRBJ2-5,few,TRBV18,CASSPRSVQETQYF,TGTGCCAGCTCACCACGTTCCGTCCAAGAGACCCAGTACTTC
-,TRBJ1-1,-,TRBV4-3,CASSQPGQKPEAFF,TGCGCCAGCAGCCAGCCTGGACAGAAGCCTGAAGCTTTCTTT
TRBD1,TRBJ2-7,-,TRBV5-4,CASTPGQGVAYEQYF,TGTGCCAGCACCCCGGGACAGGGAGTGGCCTACGAGCAGTACTTC
-,TRBJ2-7,few,TRBV6-1,CASSEGIARRVSSYEQYF,TGTGCCAGCAGTGAAGGTATAGCGCGGCGGGTGAGCTCCTACGAGCAGTACTTC
TRBD2,TRBJ2-7,-,TRBV15,CATSSKREGPYEQYF,TGTGCCACCAGCAGTAAGCGGGAGGGGCCCTACGAGCAGTACTTC
-,TRBJ1-1,-,TRBV2,CASGLDWNTEAFF,TGTGCCAGCGGCCTCGACTGGAACACTGAAGCTTTCTTT
TRBD1,TRBJ2-1,-,TRBV5-1,CASDPYGTGNNEQFF,TGCGCCAGCGACCCTTACGGGACAGGAAACAATGAGCAGTTCTTC
-,TRBJ1-5,-,TRBV19,CASTNIRGDQPQHF,TGTGCCAGTACGAACATTCGGGGAGATCAGCCCCAGCATTTT
TRBD2,TRBJ2-3,few,TRBV20-1,CSAAGADTQYF,TGCAGTGCTGCGGGGGCAGATACGCAGTATTTT
-,TRBJ1-4,few,TRBV27,CASTRQWNEKLFF,TGTGCCAGCACTAGACAGTGGAATGAAAAACTGTTTTTT
-,TRBJ2-5,-,TRBV9,CASSVVPLGGPHETQYF,TGTGCCAGCAGCGTAGTCCCCCTGGGGGGGCCTCACGAGACCCAGTACTTC
TRBD1,TRBJ2-1,few,TRBV18,CASSQDRGDEQFF,TGTGCCAGCTCACAAGACAGGGGTGATGAGCAGTTCTTC
TRBD2,TRBJ2-3,few,TRBV5-1,CASSLPLAGGPDTQYF,TGCGCCAGCAGCTTGCCCTTAGCGGGGGGACCAGATACGCAGTATTTT
-,TRBJ2-1,-,TRBV10-3,CAISDSGNTYNEQFF,TGTGCCATCAGTGACTCCGGGAACACCTACAATGAGCAGTTCTTC
TRBD2,TRBJ2-2,-,TRBV10-3,CAIRGLAGGTGELFF,TGTGCCATCAGGGGACTAGCGGGGGGCACCGGGGAGCTGTTTTTT
-,TRBJ2-1,-,TRBV5-4,CASTQAAPHNEQFF,TGTGCCAGCACACAAGCGGCCCCCCACAATGAGCAGTTCTTC
TRBD2,TRBJ2-5,-,TRBV4-1,CASSQDGGLASETQYF,TGCGCCAGCAGCCAAGATGGGGGACTAGCAAGTGAGACCCAGTACTTC
TRBD1,TRBJ1-2,few,TRBV7-9,CASSSGTGWDYGYTF,TGTGCCAGCAGCTCGGGGACAGGATGGGATTATGGCTACACCTTC
-,TRBJ2-5,-,TRBV7-2,CASSLGQKETQYF,TGTGCCAGCAGCTTAGGACAGAAAGAGACCCAGTACTTC
TRBD2,TRBJ2-7,-,TRBV13,CASSLSLAGGREQYF,TGTGCCAGCAGCTTATCCCTAGCGGGGGGGCGGGAGCAGTACTTC
TRBD1,TRBJ1-2,few,TRBV5-1,CASSPGQGAIYGYTF,TGCGCCAGCAGTCCGGGACAGGGGGCTATCTATGGCTACACCTTC
TRBD1,TRBJ2-7,many,TRBV13,CASRLTGAYEQYF,TGTGCCAGCAGATTAACAGGGGCCTACGAGCAGTACTTC
TRBD1,TRBJ2-4,many,TRBV10-3,CAISETGTATKNIQYF,TGTGCCATCAGTGAGACCGGGACAGCGACCAAAAACATTCAGTACTTC
-,TRBJ2-2,few,TRBV11-2,CATTWGDRNTGELFF,TGTGCCACCACGTGGGGGGACCGCAACACCGGGGAGCTGTTTTTT
-,TRBJ2-1,few,TRBV18,CASSTDSYNEQFF,TGTGCCAGCTCAACAGACAGCTACAATGAGCAGTTCTTC
-,TRBJ2-3,few,TRBV2,CASNIDSNTQYF,TGTGCCAGCAATATCGACTCCAATACGCAGTATTTT
TRBD1,TRBJ1-6,-,TRBV27,CASSSQGVSYNSPLHF,TGTGCCAGCAGTAGCCAGGGGGTCTCCTATAATTCACCCCTCCACTTT
TRBD1,TRBJ2-7,-,TRBV25-1,CASSEGTGIYEQYF,TGTGCCAGCAGTGAGGGGACAGGGATATACGAGCAGTACTTC